Reported below is one T cell receptor beta chain. The antigen remains unidentified. This entry belongs to a study of T cells after yellow fever vaccination. Study-wide results and limits: Across the CD4 and CD8 compartments, a small share of clonotypes was present in both. Post-booster repertoires contained most primary-vaccination clones again (96% CD4, 85% to 90% CD8).

Conversion of TCR transcripts into cDNA relied on 5'RACE template switching, which added a universal primer site and UMIs. TCRdb reprocessed the 5' RACE reads with MiXCR, giving one entry per CDR3 protein. There are about 550,000 distinct CDR3 sequences in the sample; less than 20% occur only once, and roughly 13% lies in the top ten. V lost 8 bases to trimming and J lost 2 bases, with 13 bases between them. The CDR3 length is 14 residues. The germline gives CDR1 SGHVS, CDR2 FQNEAQ. The material sequenced was PBMCs, taken 15 days after the yellow fever booster vaccination. The origin of this receptor is a man younger than 40 who received the YFV17D yellow fever vaccine. The V call is TRBV7-8, the J call TRBJ1-5, with D perhaps matching TRBD1 (5 bases). The CDR3 loop reads CASRRGFGNQPQHF. CDR3 nucleotide sequence: TGTGCCAGCCGCCGGGGGTTTGGCAATCAGCCCCAGCATTTT.